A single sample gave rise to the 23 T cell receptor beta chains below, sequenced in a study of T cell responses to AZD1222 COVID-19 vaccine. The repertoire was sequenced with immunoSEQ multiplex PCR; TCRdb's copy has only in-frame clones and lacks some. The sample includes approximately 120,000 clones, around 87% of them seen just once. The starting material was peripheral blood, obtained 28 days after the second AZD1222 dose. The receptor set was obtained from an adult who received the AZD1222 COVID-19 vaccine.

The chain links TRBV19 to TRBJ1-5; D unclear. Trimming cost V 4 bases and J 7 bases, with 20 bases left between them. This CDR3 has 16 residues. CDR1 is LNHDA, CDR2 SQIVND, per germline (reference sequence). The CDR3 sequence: CASSTQDRNTGQPQHF. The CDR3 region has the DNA TGTGCCAGTAGTACCCAGGACCGAAATACGGGCCAGCCCCAGCATTTT.

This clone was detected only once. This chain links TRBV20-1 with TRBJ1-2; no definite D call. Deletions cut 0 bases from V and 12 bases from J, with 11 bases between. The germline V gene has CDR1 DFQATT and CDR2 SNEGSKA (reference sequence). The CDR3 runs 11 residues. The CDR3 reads CSARDPGRNTF. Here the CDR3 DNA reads TGCAGTGCTAGAGACCCGGGAAGAAACACCTTC.

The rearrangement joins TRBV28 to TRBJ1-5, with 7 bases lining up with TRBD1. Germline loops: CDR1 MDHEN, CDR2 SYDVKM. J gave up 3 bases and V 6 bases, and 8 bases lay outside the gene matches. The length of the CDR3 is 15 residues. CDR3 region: CASRPTGTDNQPQHF. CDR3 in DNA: TGTGCCAGCAGACCGACCGGGACAGACAATCAGCCCCAGCATTTT.

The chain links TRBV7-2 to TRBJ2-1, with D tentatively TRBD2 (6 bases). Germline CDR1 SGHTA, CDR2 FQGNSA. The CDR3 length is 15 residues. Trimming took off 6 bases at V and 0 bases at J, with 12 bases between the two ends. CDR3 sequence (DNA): TGTGCCAGCAGACTAGCCGGAAGCTCCTACAATGAGCAGTTCTTC. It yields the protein CASRLAGSSYNEQFF.

CDR3 sequence: CASSYARQGTLNYEQYF. The CDR3 DNA is TGCGCCAGCAGCTACGCACGCCAGGGGACTCTTAATTACGAGCAGTACTTC. The gene calls are TRBV5-1 and TRBJ2-7, with D possibly being TRBD1 or TRBD2 (6 bases each). The CDR3 has 17 residues. Germline CDR1 is SGHRS and CDR2 is YFSETQ. Trimming removed 3 bases at V and 4 bases at J, with 23 bases between.

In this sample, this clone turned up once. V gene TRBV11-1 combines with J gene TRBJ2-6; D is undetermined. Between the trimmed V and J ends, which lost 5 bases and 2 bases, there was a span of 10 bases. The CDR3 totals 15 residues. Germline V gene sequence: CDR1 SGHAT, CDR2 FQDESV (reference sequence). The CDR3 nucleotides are TGTGCCAGCAGCCACGACTCCCCTGGGGCCAACGTCCTGACTTTC. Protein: CASSHDSPGANVLTF.

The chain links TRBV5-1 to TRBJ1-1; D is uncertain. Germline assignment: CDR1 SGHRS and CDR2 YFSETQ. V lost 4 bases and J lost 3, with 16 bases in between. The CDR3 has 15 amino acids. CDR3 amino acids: CASSAHGTADTEAFF. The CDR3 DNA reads TGCGCCAGCAGCGCCCATGGCACCGCGGACACTGAAGCTTTCTTT.

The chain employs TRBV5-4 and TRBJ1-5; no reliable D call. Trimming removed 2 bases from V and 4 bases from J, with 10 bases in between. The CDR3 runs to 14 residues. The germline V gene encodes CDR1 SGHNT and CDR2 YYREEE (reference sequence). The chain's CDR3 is CASSFAGVNQPQHF. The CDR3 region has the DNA TGTGCCAGCAGCTTCGCAGGAGTAAATCAGCCCCAGCATTTT.

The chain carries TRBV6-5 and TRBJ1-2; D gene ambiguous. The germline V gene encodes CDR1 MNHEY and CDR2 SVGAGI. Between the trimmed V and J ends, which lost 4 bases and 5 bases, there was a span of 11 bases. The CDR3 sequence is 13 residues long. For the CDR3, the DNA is TGTGCCAGCAGTTTGCTGGGAGGGTATGGCTACACCTTC. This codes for CASSLLGGYGYTF.

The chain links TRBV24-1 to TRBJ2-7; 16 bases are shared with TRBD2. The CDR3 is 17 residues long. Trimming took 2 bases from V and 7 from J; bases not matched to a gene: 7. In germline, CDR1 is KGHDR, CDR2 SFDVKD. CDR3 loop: CATSDSGTSGRAGEQYF. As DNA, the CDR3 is TGTGCCACCAGTGATTCCGGGACTAGCGGGAGGGCCGGGGAGCAGTACTTC.

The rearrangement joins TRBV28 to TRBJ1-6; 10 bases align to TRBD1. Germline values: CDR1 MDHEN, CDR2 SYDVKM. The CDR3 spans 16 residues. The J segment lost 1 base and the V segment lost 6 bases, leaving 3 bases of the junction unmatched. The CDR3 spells CASRTGGASYNSPLHF. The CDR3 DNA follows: TGTGCCAGCAGGACAGGGGGCGCGTCCTATAATTCACCCCTCCACTTT.

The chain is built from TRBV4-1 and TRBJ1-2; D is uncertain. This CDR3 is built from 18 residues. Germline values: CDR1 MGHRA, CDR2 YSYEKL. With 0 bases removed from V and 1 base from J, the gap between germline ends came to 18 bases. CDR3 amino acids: CASSQEERTATLNYGYTF. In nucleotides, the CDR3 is TGCGCCAGCAGCCAAGAAGAACGGACTGCTACCCTTAACTATGGCTACACCTTC.

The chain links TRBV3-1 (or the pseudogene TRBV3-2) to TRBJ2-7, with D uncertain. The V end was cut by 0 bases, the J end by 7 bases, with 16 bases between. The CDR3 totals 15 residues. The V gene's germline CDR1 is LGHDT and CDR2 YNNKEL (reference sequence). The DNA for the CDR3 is TGTGCCAGCAGCCAAGATAGACCCCCGACCGAGGAGCAGTACTTC. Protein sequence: CASSQDRPPTEEQYF.

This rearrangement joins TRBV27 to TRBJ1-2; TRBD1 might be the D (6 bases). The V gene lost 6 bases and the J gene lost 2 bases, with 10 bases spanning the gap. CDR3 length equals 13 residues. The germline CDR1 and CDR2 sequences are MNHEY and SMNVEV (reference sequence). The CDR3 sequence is CASRKGGNYGYTF. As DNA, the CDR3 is TGTGCCAGCAGAAAGGGGGGAAACTATGGCTACACCTTC.

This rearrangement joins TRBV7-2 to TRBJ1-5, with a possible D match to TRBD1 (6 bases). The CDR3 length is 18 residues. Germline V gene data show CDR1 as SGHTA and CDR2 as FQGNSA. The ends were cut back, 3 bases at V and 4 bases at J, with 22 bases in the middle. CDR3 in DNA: TGTGCCAGCAGCTTCGGTAATCCTCCGGGACAACTGAATCAGCCCCAGCATTTT. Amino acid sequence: CASSFGNPPGQLNQPQHF.

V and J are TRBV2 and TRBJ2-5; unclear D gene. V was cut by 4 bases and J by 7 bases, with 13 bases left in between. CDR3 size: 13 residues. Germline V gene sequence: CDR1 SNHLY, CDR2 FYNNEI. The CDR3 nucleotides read TGTGCCAGCAGTGCGGAGCTAGACGGGACCCAGTACTTC. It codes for CASSAELDGTQYF.

The CDR3 reads CASSQRGGVSTDTQYF. The CDR3 nucleotides are TGCGCCAGCAGCCAGAGAGGAGGGGTCAGCACAGATACGCAGTATTTT. The chain employs TRBV4-3 and TRBJ2-3, with D possibly matching TRBD2 (6 bases). From germline, CDR1 is LGHNA and CDR2 YSLEER. The CDR3 runs 16 residues. Trimming stripped 3 bases from V and 0 bases from J, with 13 bases between.

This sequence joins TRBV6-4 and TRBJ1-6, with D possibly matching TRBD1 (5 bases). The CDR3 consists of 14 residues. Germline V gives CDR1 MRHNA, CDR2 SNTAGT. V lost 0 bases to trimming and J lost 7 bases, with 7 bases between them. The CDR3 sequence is CASSDSGVNSPLHF. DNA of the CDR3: TGTGCCAGCAGTGACTCGGGGGTAAATTCACCCCTCCACTTT.

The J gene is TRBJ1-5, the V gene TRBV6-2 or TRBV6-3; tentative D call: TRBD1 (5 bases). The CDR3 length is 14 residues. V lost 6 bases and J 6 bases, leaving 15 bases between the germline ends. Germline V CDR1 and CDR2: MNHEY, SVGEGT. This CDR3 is CASSQVRDSQPQHF. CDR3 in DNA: TGTGCCAGCAGCCAGGTCAGGGACTCTCAGCCCCAGCATTTT.

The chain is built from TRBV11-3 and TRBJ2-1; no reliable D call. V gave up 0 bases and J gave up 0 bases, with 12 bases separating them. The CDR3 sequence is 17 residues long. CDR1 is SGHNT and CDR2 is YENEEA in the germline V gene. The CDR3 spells CASSLDRGPSSYNEQFF. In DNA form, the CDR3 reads TGTGCCAGCAGCTTAGATCGCGGCCCCAGCTCCTACAATGAGCAGTTCTTC.

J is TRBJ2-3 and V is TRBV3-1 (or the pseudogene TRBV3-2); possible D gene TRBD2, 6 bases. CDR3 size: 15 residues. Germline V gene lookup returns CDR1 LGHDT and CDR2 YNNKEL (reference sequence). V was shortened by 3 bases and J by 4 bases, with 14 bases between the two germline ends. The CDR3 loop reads CASSQMTRGADTQYF. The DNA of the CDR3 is TGTGCCAGCAGCCAGATGACTAGAGGGGCAGATACGCAGTATTTT.

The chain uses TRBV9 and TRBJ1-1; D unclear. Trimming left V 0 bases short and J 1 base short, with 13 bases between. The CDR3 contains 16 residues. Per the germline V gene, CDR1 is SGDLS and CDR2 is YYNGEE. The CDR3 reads CASSVGGGIGNTEAFF. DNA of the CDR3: TGTGCCAGCAGCGTAGGAGGAGGGATCGGGAACACTGAAGCTTTCTTT.

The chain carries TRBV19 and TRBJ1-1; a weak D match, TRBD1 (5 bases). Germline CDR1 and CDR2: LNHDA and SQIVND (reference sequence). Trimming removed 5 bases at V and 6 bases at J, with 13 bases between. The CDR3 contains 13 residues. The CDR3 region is CASSSHPQAEAFF. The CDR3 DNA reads TGTGCCAGTAGTTCTCATCCACAGGCTGAAGCTTTCTTT.